This T cell receptor (beta chain) was observed in a study of T cells in Graves' hyperthyroidism and ophthalmopathy. With duration under 3 months, ophthalmopathy was active: Clinical Activity Score at least 3, NOSPECS at least 4. This clonotype is labeled medium-sized. Its antigen is currently unknown. Study-level results: Ophthalmopathy and stable hyperthyroidism were separated by a 13 V-J model. Most thyroid clonotypes that were expanded above 0.001 also turned up in blood.

What was amplified from RNA transcripts were TCR beta CDR3 regions. The study used the HTBI primer set for a first-round RT-PCR of the TCR CDR3. TCRdb re-called the multiplex PCR reads through MiXCR, storing one row per CDR3 protein. The data show under 40,000 distinct CDR3 sequences, around 53% seen once. V lost 8 bases and J lost 5, with 13 bases in between. CDR1 WSHSY and CDR2 SAAADI come from the germline V gene. The CDR3 runs 12 residues. The receptor comes from a woman aged 35 to 49 with Graves' ophthalmopathy. The chain recombines TRBV10-2 with TRBJ2-7; D is uncertain. The sequenced material came from blood. The CDR3 loop is CASGRIGNEQYF. In DNA form, the CDR3 reads TGCGCCAGCGGAAGAATAGGGAACGAGCAGTACTTC.